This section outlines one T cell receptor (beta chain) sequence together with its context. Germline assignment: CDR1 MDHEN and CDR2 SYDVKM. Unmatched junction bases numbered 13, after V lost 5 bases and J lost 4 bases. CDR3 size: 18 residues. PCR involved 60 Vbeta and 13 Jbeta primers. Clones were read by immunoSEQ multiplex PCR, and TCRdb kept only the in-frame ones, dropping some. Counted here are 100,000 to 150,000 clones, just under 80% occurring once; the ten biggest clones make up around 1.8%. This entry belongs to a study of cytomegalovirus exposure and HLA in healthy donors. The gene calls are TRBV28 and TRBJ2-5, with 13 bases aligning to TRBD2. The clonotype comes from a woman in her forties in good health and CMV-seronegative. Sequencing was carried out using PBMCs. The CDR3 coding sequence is TGTGCCAGCAGTACCTTTGGACTAGCGGGAGACGGCGGAGAGACCCAGTACTTC. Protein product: CASSTFGLAGDGGETQYF.